This T cell receptor (beta chain) was identified in a study of Graves' ophthalmopathy and Graves' hyperthyroidism. Many counts were recorded for this clonotype. Its antigen is not known. The authors amplified TCR beta CDR3 regions from RNA transcripts. The workflow started with a first-round RT-PCR run with HTBI primers and then moved on to a second-round multiplex PCR. Each CDR3 protein is one row after TCRdb ran MiXCR on the multiplex PCR reads. The table includes some 400,000 distinct CDR3 sequences, about a sixth detected once. Study results and caveats: In blood appeared most of the expanded thyroid clonotypes whose frequency exceeded 0.001.

This sequence originates from a woman aged 18 to 35 with Graves' ophthalmopathy. Source material: peripheral blood.

The DNA of the CDR3 is TGCAGCGTGGGGGTCCACGGGGACGAAGACGAGCAGTACTTC. Translating gives CSVGVHGDEDEQYF. This chain links TRBV29-1 with TRBJ2-7, with D tentatively TRBD1 or TRBD2 (5 bases each). From germline, CDR1 is SQVTM and CDR2 ANQGSEA. V dropped 6 bases and J dropped 5 bases, with 20 bases sitting between them. The CDR3 has 14 amino acids.